Following are 11 T cell receptor beta chains from one sample sequenced in a study of preoperative IRX-2 immunotherapy in early breast cancer. The treatment is: preoperative locoregional IRX-2 cytokine immunotherapy. The data were produced by immunoSEQ multiplex PCR, yet TCRdb's version contains in-frame clones alone and is incomplete. The sample contains over 25,000 clones, roughly four fifths of which appear only once. The sequencing used lymph node tissue, collected from a patient treated with IRX-2 immunotherapy. Receptors originate from a human donor with breast cancer.

In its sample, this clone was seen a few times. J is TRBJ2-1 and V is TRBV19; 8 bases match TRBD1. CDR3 length: 13 residues. Germline CDR1 is LNHDA and CDR2 is SQIVND (reference sequence). V shed 10 bases and J 0 bases; nucleotides not matched to a gene: 2. This CDR3 reads CATGTGSYNEQFF. CDR3 nucleotide sequence: TGTGCCACCGGGACAGGCTCCTACAATGAGCAGTTCTTC.

This clone was seen more than once but under ten times. The J gene is TRBJ1-2, the V gene TRBV6-8; no clear D gene. V was trimmed by 0 bases and J by 2 bases, leaving 7 bases between them. Germline CDR1 is MNHGY and CDR2 is SAAAGT. The CDR3 is made up of 14 amino acids. The CDR3 nucleotides are TGTGCCAGCAGTTACTCGGATAAGAACTATGGCTACACCTTC. Translated, it gives CASSYSDKNYGYTF.

The V and J genes are TRBV19 and TRBJ1-1; D not certain. Germline V gives CDR1 LNHDA, CDR2 SQIVND (reference sequence). The CDR3 totals 15 residues. V dropped 0 bases and J dropped 5 bases, with 13 bases sitting between them. The CDR3 DNA reads as TGTGCCAGTAGTATAGATTGGGGTGGGAAAACTGAAGCTTTCTTT. Translation: CASSIDWGGKTEAFF.

This rearrangement joins TRBV19 to TRBJ1-2, with TRBD1 identical over 10 bases. V dropped 5 bases and J dropped 3; count of bases not matched to a gene: 6. The CDR3 totals 15 residues. Per germline, CDR1 LNHDA and CDR2 SQIVND (reference sequence). The CDR3 bases are TGTGCCAGTAGTGTGGGACAGGGGATTTACTATGGCTACACCTTC. This encodes CASSVGQGIYYGYTF. Together with reference TRBV19 and TRBJ1-2, the CDR3 gives the full variable domain: DGGITQSPKYLFRKEGQNVTLSCEQNLNHDAMYWYRQDPGQGLRLIYYSQIVNDFQKGDIAEGYSVSREKKESFPLTVTSAQKNPTAFYLCASSVGQGIYYGYTFGSGTRLTVV.

The chain has TRBV18 and TRBJ1-5, with a possible D match to TRBD1 (5 bases). Per germline, CDR1 KGHSH and CDR2 LQKENI. V lost 5 bases, J lost 4 bases, and 12 bases lay in between. The CDR3 runs 14 residues. CDR3 coding DNA: TGTGCCAGCTCAACTCAGGGAAATAATCAGCCCCAGCATTTT. Translated, it gives CASSTQGNNQPQHF.

The rearrangement joins TRBV30 to TRBJ1-5; 8 nucleotides match TRBD1. V lost 3 bases, J lost 6 bases, and 10 bases stayed unmatched. The germline CDR1 and CDR2 sequences are GTSNPN and SVGIG (reference sequence). This CDR3 is 15 amino acids long. The CDR3 here is CAWSHGQGGGQPQHF. Written as DNA, the CDR3 is TGTGCCTGGAGCCATGGACAGGGTGGCGGTCAGCCCCAGCATTTT.

The CDR3, as DNA: TGTGCCAGTGGGGAAAGACAGCACGCCAATTCACCCCTCCACTTT. Translating gives CASGERQHANSPLHF. The chain is built from TRBV19 and TRBJ1-6; a weak D match, TRBD1 (5 bases). The germline V gene has CDR1 LNHDA and CDR2 SQIVND (reference sequence). V dropped 8 bases and J dropped 7 bases, with 18 bases sitting between them. This CDR3 comprises 15 residues. Full variable domain (remainder filled in from reference TRBV19 and TRBJ1-6): DGGITQSPKYLFRKEGQNVTLSCEQNLNHDAMYWYRQDPGQGLRLIYYSQIVNDFQKGDIAEGYSVSREKKESFPLTVTSAQKNPTAFYLCASGERQHANSPLHFGNGTRLTVT.

The CDR3 loop is CASSISIGTGGRRYF. The CDR3 DNA follows: TGTGCCAGTAGTATATCTATTGGGACAGGGGGGAGACGGTACTTC. V and J are TRBV19 and TRBJ2-7, with 11 bases identical to TRBD1. This CDR3 contains 15 residues. Germline V gene data show CDR1 as LNHDA and CDR2 as SQIVND (reference sequence). The junction had 12 bases not matched to a gene; V was cut back by 2 bases and J by 12 bases.

The rearrangement links TRBV30 to TRBJ1-2; D might be TRBD1 (5 bases). V was shortened by 4 bases and J by 7 bases, with 13 bases between the two germline ends. The germline V gene has CDR1 GTSNPN and CDR2 SVGIG (reference sequence). This CDR3 comprises 12 residues. CDR3 protein: CAWTGADPGYTF. CDR3 nucleotides: TGTGCCTGGACCGGGGCAGATCCTGGCTACACCTTC.

A single count supports this clone. CDR3 amino acids: CASSLVLTEQYF. CDR3 DNA: TGTGCCAGCAGTTTAGTATTGACCGAGCAGTACTTC. The gene calls are TRBV28 and TRBJ2-7; D is uncertain. This CDR3 is built from 12 residues. Trimming stripped 2 bases from V and 6 bases from J, with 8 bases between. Germline CDR1 reads MDHEN; CDR2 reads SYDVKM.

The chain uses TRBV28 and TRBJ1-1, with TRBD1 matching 7 bases. The CDR3 loop spans 14 amino acids. CDR1 and CDR2 (germline): MDHEN, SYDVKM. The J segment lost 3 bases and the V segment lost 6 bases, leaving 7 bases of the junction unmatched. For the CDR3, the DNA is TGTGCCAGCAGGGGGACAGTCCCGGACACTGAAGCTTTCTTT. This translates into CASRGTVPDTEAFF.